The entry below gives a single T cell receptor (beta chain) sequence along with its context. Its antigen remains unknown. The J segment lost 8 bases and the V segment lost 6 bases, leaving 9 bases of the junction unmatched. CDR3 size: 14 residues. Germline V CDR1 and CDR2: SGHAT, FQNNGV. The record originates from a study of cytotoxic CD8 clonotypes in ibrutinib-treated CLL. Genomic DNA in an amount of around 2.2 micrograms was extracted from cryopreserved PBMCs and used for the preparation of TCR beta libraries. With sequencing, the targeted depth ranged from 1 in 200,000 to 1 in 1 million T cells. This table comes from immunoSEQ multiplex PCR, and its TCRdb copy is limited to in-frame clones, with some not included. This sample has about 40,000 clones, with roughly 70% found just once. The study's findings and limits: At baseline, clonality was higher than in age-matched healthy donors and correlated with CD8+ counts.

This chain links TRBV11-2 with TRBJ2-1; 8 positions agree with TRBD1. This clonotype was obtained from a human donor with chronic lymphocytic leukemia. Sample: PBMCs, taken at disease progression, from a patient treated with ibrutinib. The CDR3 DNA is TGTGCCAGCAGGTCAGGGGGCGAGTTGGATGAGCAGTTCTTC. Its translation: CASRSGGELDEQFF. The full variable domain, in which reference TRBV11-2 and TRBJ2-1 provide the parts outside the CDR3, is EAGVAQSPRYKIIEKRQSVAFWCNPISGHATLYWYQQILGQGPKLLIQFQNNGVVDDSQLPKDRFSAERLKGVDSTLKIQPAKLEDSAVYLCASRSGGELDEQFFGPGTRLTVL.